This T cell receptor beta chain was identified in a study of graft-versus-host responses after intestinal transplantation. Background on the study: All recipients got anti-thymocyte globulin induction, then tacrolimus and steroids for 3 to 4 years.

This CDR3 has 13 amino acids. V lost 11 bases to trimming and J lost 6 bases; unmatched junction nucleotides: 6. The germline V gene encodes CDR1 SEHNR and CDR2 FQNEAQ (reference sequence). In the case of this clone: Its antigen remains unknown.

Clones were sequenced by immunoSEQ multiplex PCR, and TCRdb holds only the in-frame ones, with some missing. The data show approximately 100,000 clones, 80% to 95% seen once. The sample consisted of unstimulated CD8+ T cells sorted from spleen or lymph node cells, taken before intestinal transplant. J is TRBJ2-3 and V is TRBV7-9; 12 positions agree with TRBD2. The receptor was isolated from a human donor who received an intestinal transplant. The CDR3 spells CAVTSGGLDTQYF. CDR3 bases: TGTGCCGTTACTAGCGGGGGGTTGGATACGCAGTATTTT.